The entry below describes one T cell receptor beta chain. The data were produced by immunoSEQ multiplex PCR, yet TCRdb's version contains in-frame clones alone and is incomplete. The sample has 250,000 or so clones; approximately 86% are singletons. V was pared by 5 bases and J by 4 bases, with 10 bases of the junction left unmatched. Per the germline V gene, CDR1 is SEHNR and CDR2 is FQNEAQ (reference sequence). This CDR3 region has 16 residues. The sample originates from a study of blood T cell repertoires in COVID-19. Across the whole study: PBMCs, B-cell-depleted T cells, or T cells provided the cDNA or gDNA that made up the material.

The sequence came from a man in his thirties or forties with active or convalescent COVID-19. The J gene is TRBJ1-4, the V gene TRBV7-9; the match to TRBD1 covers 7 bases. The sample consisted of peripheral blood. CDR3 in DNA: TGTGCCAGCAGCGATATTAGACAGGGCAGTAATGAAAAACTGTTTTTT. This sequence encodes CASSDIRQGSNEKLFF.